A single sample is the source of the 29 T cell receptor beta chains below, sequenced in a study of T cell responses to AZD1222 COVID-19 vaccine. Method: immunoSEQ multiplex PCR; TCRdb's copy keeps in-frame clones and lacks some. The repertoire holds about 140,000 clones, 85% to 95% seen once, with approximately 12% in the top ten. The specimen was peripheral blood, collected after recovery from COVID-19. These receptors came from an adult who had recovered from COVID-19.

The chain employs TRBV2 and TRBJ2-1, with TRBD2 matching over 14 bases. Trimming at V came to 6 bases and at J to 6 bases, leaving 10 bases not matched to a gene. Germline-derived CDR1 and CDR2 are SNHLY and FYNNEI. The CDR3 has 17 residues. CDR3 in DNA: TGTGCCAGCAGAAGGAGACTAGCGGGAGGGCCACTCAATGAGCAGTTCTTC. It is translated as CASRRRLAGGPLNEQFF.

The chain employs TRBV3-1 (or the pseudogene TRBV3-2) and TRBJ1-1; weak D call: TRBD1 (6 bases). V shed 3 bases and J shed 0 bases, with 11 bases lying between them. In germline, CDR1 is LGHDT, CDR2 YNNKEL (reference sequence). The CDR3 extends over 15 amino acids. The DNA of the CDR3 is TGTGCCAGCAGCCACTCTTGGACAGTGAACACTGAAGCTTTCTTT. This encodes CASSHSWTVNTEAFF.

This sequence joins TRBV7-9 and TRBJ2-7, with 13 bases that match TRBD2. CDR1 is SEHNR and CDR2 is FQNEAQ in the germline V gene (reference sequence). V dropped 3 bases and J dropped 0; count of bases not matched to a gene: 2. This CDR3 spans 16 amino acids. This CDR3 is CASSFGLAGASYEQYF. DNA of the CDR3: TGTGCCAGCAGCTTTGGACTAGCGGGAGCCTCCTACGAGCAGTACTTC. Complete variable domain (other parts from reference TRBV7-9 and TRBJ2-7): DTGVSQNPRHKITKRGQNVTFRCDPISEHNRLYWYRQTLGQGPEFLTYFQNEAQLEKSRLLSDRFSAERPKGSFSTLEIQRTEQGDSAMYLCASSFGLAGASYEQYFGPGTRLTVT.

The chain couples TRBV7-3 to TRBJ1-1, with 8 bases that match TRBD1. The CDR3 is 17 residues long. From germline, CDR1 is SGHTA and CDR2 FQGTGA. The V gene end was trimmed by 5 bases and the J gene end by 1 base; junction bases not matched to a gene: 12. The CDR3 region has the DNA TGTGCCAGCAGCCTCGGGGACAGGCGACGCTCGAACACTGAAGCTTTCTTT. This codes for CASSLGDRRRSNTEAFF.

The chain is built from TRBV4-2 and TRBJ2-1, with 8 positions matching TRBD2. The CDR3 is made up of 18 amino acids. The V gene's germline CDR1 is LGHNA and CDR2 YNFKEQ. Trimming at V came to 1 base and at J to 6 bases, leaving 14 bases not matched to a gene. The CDR3 region is CASSQGVGSGSGGNEQFF. CDR3 nucleotides: TGTGCCAGCAGCCAAGGGGTGGGAAGCGGGAGTGGGGGCAATGAGCAGTTCTTC.

The V gene is TRBV3-1 (or the pseudogene TRBV3-2), the J gene TRBJ1-4, with D hard to call. The CDR3 is 13 amino acids. Trimming left V 0 bases short and J 8 bases short, with 7 bases between. Germline lookup yields CDR1 LGHDT and CDR2 YNNKEL (reference sequence). This chain's CDR3 is CASSQDRREKLFF. CDR3 DNA sequence: TGTGCCAGCAGCCAAGATAGAAGGGAAAAACTGTTTTTT.

This rearrangement joins TRBV28 to TRBJ2-2, with D maybe TRBD1 (7 bases). This CDR3 spans 15 amino acids. With 8 bases removed from V and 1 base from J, the gap between germline ends came to 14 bases. Germline CDR1 reads MDHEN; CDR2 reads SYDVKM. The DNA for the CDR3 is TGTGCCAGCGTCCCAGGGGGAGGGAACACCGGGGAGCTGTTTTTT. Its protein product is CASVPGGGNTGELFF.

This rearrangement joins TRBV4-1 to TRBJ2-7; D unclear. The length of the CDR3 is 14 residues. The V end lost 0 bases, the J end lost 0 bases, and 6 bases lay between the germline ends. Germline-derived CDR1 and CDR2 are MGHRA and YSYEKL. The CDR3 DNA is TGCGCCAGCAGCCAAGAATTGGACTCCTACGAGCAGTACTTC. It is translated as CASSQELDSYEQYF.

V usage is TRBV7-3 and J usage is TRBJ1-6, with 7 positions matching TRBD1. The CDR3 has 14 residues. The trim removed 5 bases at V and 7 bases at J, leaving 5 bases unmatched. The germline V gene has CDR1 SGHTA and CDR2 FQGTGA. The DNA for the CDR3 is TGTGCCAGCAGCCTGACAGGGCCGAATTCACCCCTCCACTTT. It yields the protein CASSLTGPNSPLHF.

The chain carries TRBV7-8 and TRBJ1-6, with D perhaps matching TRBD1 (6 bases). Trimming left V 5 bases short and J 5 bases short, with 19 bases between. This CDR3 is built from 17 residues. Germline lookup yields CDR1 SGHVS and CDR2 FQNEAQ. The CDR3 DNA follows: TGTGCCAGCAGCCAAACTCCCGGGGGCCATGATAATTCACCCCTCCACTTT. Its protein product is CASSQTPGGHDNSPLHF.

The chain employs TRBV5-1 and TRBJ1-2, with D uncertain. Germline-derived CDR1 and CDR2 are SGHRS and YFSETQ. CDR3 length: 14 amino acids. Trimming removed 0 bases at V and 5 bases at J, with 11 bases between. CDR3 protein: CASSLGGVLYGYTF. The CDR3 DNA reads TGCGCCAGCAGCTTGGGTGGGGTACTTTATGGCTACACCTTC. Using reference TRBV5-1 and TRBJ1-2 for the parts outside the CDR3, the full variable domain is KAGVTQTPRYLIKTRGQQVTLSCSPISGHRSVSWYQQTPGQGLQFLFEYFSETQRNKGNFPGRFSGRQFSNSRSEMNVSTLELGDSALYLCASSLGGVLYGYTFGSGTRLTVV.

V gene TRBV30 combines with J gene TRBJ1-2, with 9 bases identical to TRBD1. The V gene's germline CDR1 is GTSNPN and CDR2 SVGIG (reference sequence). The length of the CDR3 is 14 residues. V dropped 5 bases and J dropped 8; count of bases not matched to a gene: 12. For the CDR3, the DNA is TGTGCCTGGGGTCGTAAACAGGGGGCTCACGGCTACACCTTC. Translation gives CAWGRKQGAHGYTF.

V and J are TRBV2 and TRBJ2-3; D unclear. Trimming left V 7 bases short and J 4 bases short, with 9 bases between. This CDR3 is 12 amino acids long. Germline CDR1 is SNHLY and CDR2 is FYNNEI. CDR3 amino acids: CASNLFSDTQYF. The CDR3 region has the DNA TGTGCCAGCAATCTGTTCTCAGATACGCAGTATTTT.

The chain has TRBV29-1 and TRBJ2-7; 8 nucleotides line up with TRBD1. Trimming at V came to 3 bases and at J to 5 bases, leaving 12 bases not matched to a gene. Germline V lookup: CDR1 SQVTM, CDR2 ANQGSEA. This CDR3 contains 15 residues. The CDR3 region is CSVDNGRTGSDEQYF. Here the CDR3 DNA reads TGCAGCGTTGATAATGGCCGGACAGGGTCGGACGAGCAGTACTTC.

The table lists this clone with a count of one. This chain joins TRBV7-8 and TRBJ1-1; 7 nucleotides line up with TRBD1. The germline gives CDR1 SGHVS, CDR2 FQNEAQ. This CDR3 comprises 15 residues. With 1 base clipped from V and 2 bases from J, the junction kept 4 bases outside the gene matches. The CDR3 sequence: CASSLGDRVNTEAFF. CDR3 nucleotide sequence: TGTGCCAGCAGCTTAGGAGACAGGGTAAACACTGAAGCTTTCTTT.

The rearrangement joins TRBV11-2 to TRBJ1-1, with 8 bases fitting TRBD1. V was clipped by 6 bases and J by 10 bases; unmatched bases: 4. The CDR3 length is 11 residues. The V gene's germline CDR1 is SGHAT and CDR2 FQNNGV. As DNA, the CDR3 is TGTGCCAGCAGGGATACAGGGGGAGCTTTCTTT. Translated, it gives CASRDTGGAFF.

The CDR3 nucleotides read TGTGCCAGCTCACCTGAAGGCGATGAGCAGTTCTTC. Its protein is CASSPEGDEQFF. The chain recombines TRBV18 with TRBJ2-1; D not resolved. Between the trimmed V and J ends, which lost 3 bases and 8 bases, there was a span of 8 bases. CDR1 and CDR2 from the germline V gene are KGHSH and LQKENI. The CDR3 is 12 amino acids.

This clone was counted a single time. The chain links TRBV2 to TRBJ2-7; 8 bases line up with TRBD2. The germline V gene encodes CDR1 SNHLY and CDR2 FYNNEI. The J segment lost 4 bases and the V segment lost 1 base, leaving 6 bases of the junction unmatched. The CDR3 sequence is 15 residues long. CDR3 sequence reads: CASSEVREGYYEQYF. As DNA, the CDR3 is TGTGCCAGCAGTGAAGTCCGGGAGGGGTATTACGAGCAGTACTTC.

The chain joins TRBV19 to TRBJ2-6, with a tentative D call TRBD1 (7 bases). Trimming took 5 bases from V and 1 from J, leaving 18 bases between them. This CDR3 spans 18 amino acids. CDR1 LNHDA and CDR2 SQIVND come from the germline V gene (reference sequence). Written as DNA, the CDR3 is TGTGCCAGTAGTCCCCGGACAGGTGGGGGGTCTGGGGCCAACGTCCTGACTTTC. Protein sequence: CASSPRTGGGSGANVLTF.

In this sample, this clone turned up once. The rearrangement joins TRBV28 to TRBJ1-6; TRBD1 is a possible D gene (6 bases). Trimming stripped 5 bases from V and 7 bases from J, with 15 bases between. There are 15 residues in the CDR3. Germline loops: CDR1 MDHEN, CDR2 SYDVKM. The CDR3 loop is CASSTLGAWNSPLHF. The CDR3 coding sequence is TGTGCCAGCAGTACCTTGGGGGCATGGAATTCACCCCTCCACTTT.

The genes are TRBV27 and TRBJ2-3; D perhaps matches TRBD2 (7 bases). CDR1 and CDR2 from the germline V gene are MNHEY and SMNVEV (reference sequence). V gave up 6 bases and J gave up 3 bases, with 16 bases separating them. The CDR3 sequence is 15 residues long. The CDR3 is CASSLVGGPTDTQYF. Here the CDR3 DNA reads TGTGCCAGCAGCTTGGTGGGGGGGCCGACAGATACGCAGTATTTT.

V usage is TRBV2 and J usage is TRBJ2-1, with TRBD2 matching over 12 bases. This CDR3 has 17 amino acids. Per the germline V gene, CDR1 is SNHLY and CDR2 is FYNNEI. The V gene end was trimmed by 4 bases and the J gene end by 7 bases; junction bases not matched to a gene: 11. CDR3 sequence: CASSGLAGDLLENEQFF. The CDR3 DNA sequence: TGTGCCAGCAGTGGACTAGCGGGAGATCTTCTGGAGAATGAGCAGTTCTTC.

The J gene is TRBJ2-7, the V gene TRBV6-6; D might be TRBD2 (6 bases). Germline values: CDR1 MNHNY, CDR2 SVGAGI (reference sequence). This CDR3 contains 11 residues. Trimming removed 5 bases from V and 9 bases from J, with 11 bases in between. CDR3 residues: CASSTGERQYF. CDR3 nucleotide sequence: TGTGCCAGCAGTACGGGAGAGCGGCAGTACTTC.

V is TRBV28 and J is TRBJ1-2; the D is unclear. CDR3 length: 14 amino acids. V was trimmed by 3 bases and J by 4 bases, leaving 12 bases between them. Germline values: CDR1 MDHEN, CDR2 SYDVKM. The chain's CDR3 is CASSLTGRTYGYTF. CDR3 coding DNA: TGTGCCAGCAGTTTGACTGGACGGACCTATGGCTACACCTTC.

This rearrangement joins TRBV28 to TRBJ1-2; D perhaps matches TRBD1 (5 bases). The germline CDR1 and CDR2 sequences are MDHEN and SYDVKM. V gave up 8 bases and J gave up 0 bases, with 22 bases separating them. The CDR3 sequence is 17 residues long. This chain's CDR3 is CASWGRLGDLTNYGYTF. The CDR3 DNA reads TGTGCCAGCTGGGGCCGCCTTGGGGATTTAACTAACTATGGCTACACCTTC.

The sample holds one count of this clone. This chain links TRBV9 with TRBJ2-2, with TRBD2 as a possible D gene (6 bases). This CDR3 spans 17 amino acids. Trimming removed 3 bases at V and 0 bases at J, with 15 bases between. Per the germline V gene, CDR1 is SGDLS and CDR2 is YYNGEE. The CDR3 loop is CASSGPGLSPNTGELFF. CDR3 sequence (DNA): TGTGCCAGCAGCGGCCCCGGACTATCGCCGAACACCGGGGAGCTGTTTTTT.

This clone was detected only once. The rearrangement joins TRBV6-5 to TRBJ1-2; the D is unclear. V lost 7 bases to trimming and J lost 4 bases, with 13 bases between them. CDR1 is MNHEY and CDR2 is SVGAGI in the germline V gene. There are 13 residues in the CDR3. The CDR3: CASTAGPVYGYTF. The CDR3 nucleotides read TGTGCCAGCACGGCAGGCCCTGTCTATGGCTACACCTTC.

This clone has just one count. The V and J genes are TRBV5-5 and TRBJ2-1; D is undetermined. Trimming removed 1 base at V and 5 bases at J, with 7 bases between. The germline V gene encodes CDR1 SGHKS and CDR2 YYEKEE (reference sequence). The CDR3 runs to 13 residues. Here the CDR3 reads CASSLRGNNEQFF. DNA for the CDR3: TGTGCCAGCAGCTTGCGCGGAAACAATGAGCAGTTCTTC. The full variable domain, its missing parts supplied by reference TRBV5-5 and TRBJ2-1, is DAGVTQSPTHLIKTRGQQVTLRCSPISGHKSVSWYQQVLGQGPQFIFQYYEKEERGRGNFPDRFSARQFPNYSSELNVNALLLGDSALYLCASSLRGNNEQFFGPGTRLTVL.

The rearrangement joins TRBV11-1 to TRBJ2-4; D possibly corresponds to TRBD2 (5 bases). The CDR3 is 12 amino acids. Germline-derived CDR1 and CDR2 are SGHAT and FQDESV (reference sequence). V was clipped by 3 bases and J by 7 bases, with 7 bases between them. The CDR3 region has the DNA TGTGCCAGCAGCTTGCCGGGGAACATTCAGTACTTC. It is translated as CASSLPGNIQYF.